This TCR beta chain came from a study of blood T cells in healthy people across ages. Study conclusions and caveats: In older individuals, TCR beta diversity per million T cells was lower, falling roughly linearly with age. Unsorted PBMC input precluded a conclusive naive versus antigen-experienced comparison.

CDR3 size: 15 residues. The ends lost 5 bases at V and 2 bases at J; junction bases unmatched: 7. Comment on this clonotype: Its antigen is unidentified.

Then a second PCR, running about 6 to 11 cycles, was carried out with a sample-barcoded 5' primer and a J-beta primer mix. A template-switch adaptor containing 12 random nucleotides labeled each cDNA molecule. CDR3-containing paired-end reads numbering at least 2.5 million came from each sample. Each CDR3 protein gets one entry after TCRdb re-called the 5' RACE reads with MiXCR. The sample records 1.5 million or so distinct CDR3 sequences, approximately 40% being singletons. The source material was blood. The chain has TRBV12-3 or TRBV12-4 and TRBJ2-7; 9 nucleotides align to TRBD1. This TCR was sampled from a woman between 18 and 29 years old in good health. The CDR3, as DNA: TGTGCCAGCAGTCAAGGGACAGGGAATACCTACGAGCAGTACTTC. It is translated as CASSQGTGNTYEQYF.